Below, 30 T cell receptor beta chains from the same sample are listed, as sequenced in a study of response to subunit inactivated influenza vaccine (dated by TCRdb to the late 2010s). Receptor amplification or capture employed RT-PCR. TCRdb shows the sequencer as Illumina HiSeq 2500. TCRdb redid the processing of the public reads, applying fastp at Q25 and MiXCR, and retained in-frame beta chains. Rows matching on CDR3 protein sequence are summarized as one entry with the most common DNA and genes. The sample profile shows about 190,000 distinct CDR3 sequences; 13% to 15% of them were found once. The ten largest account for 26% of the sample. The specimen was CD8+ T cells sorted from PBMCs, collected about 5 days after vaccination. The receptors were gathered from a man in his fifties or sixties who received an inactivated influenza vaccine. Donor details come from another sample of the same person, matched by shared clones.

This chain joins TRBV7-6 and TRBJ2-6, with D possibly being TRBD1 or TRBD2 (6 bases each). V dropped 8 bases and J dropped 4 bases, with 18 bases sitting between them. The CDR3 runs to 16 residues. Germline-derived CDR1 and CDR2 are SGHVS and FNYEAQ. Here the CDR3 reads CASSLAGGGGANVLTF. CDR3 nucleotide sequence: TGTGCCAGCTCCCTAGCCGGAGGGGGGGGGGCCAACGTCCTGACTTTC.

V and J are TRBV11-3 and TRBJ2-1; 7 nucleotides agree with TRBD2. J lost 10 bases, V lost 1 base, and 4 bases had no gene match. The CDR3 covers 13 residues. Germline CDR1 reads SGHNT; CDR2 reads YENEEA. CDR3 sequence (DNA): TGTGCCAGCAGCTTAGGGGCTAGCGGCGAGCAGTTCTTC. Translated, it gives CASSLGASGEQFF.

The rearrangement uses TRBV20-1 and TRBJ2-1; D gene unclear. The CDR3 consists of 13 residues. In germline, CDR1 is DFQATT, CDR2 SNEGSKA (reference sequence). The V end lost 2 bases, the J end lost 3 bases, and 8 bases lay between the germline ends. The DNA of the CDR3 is TGCAGTGCTAGACACTGGGACTACAATGAGCAGTTCTTC. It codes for CSARHWDYNEQFF.

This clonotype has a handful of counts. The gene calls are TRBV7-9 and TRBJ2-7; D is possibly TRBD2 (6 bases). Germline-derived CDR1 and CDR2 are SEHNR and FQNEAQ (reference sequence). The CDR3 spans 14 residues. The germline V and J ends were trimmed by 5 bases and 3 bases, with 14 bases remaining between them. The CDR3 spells CASSEERVYYEQYF. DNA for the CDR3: TGTGCCAGCAGCGAGGAGCGGGTTTACTACGAGCAGTACTTC.

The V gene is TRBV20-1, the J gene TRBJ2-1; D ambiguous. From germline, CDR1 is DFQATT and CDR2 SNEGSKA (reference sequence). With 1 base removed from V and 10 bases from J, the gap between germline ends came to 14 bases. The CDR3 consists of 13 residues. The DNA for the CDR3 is TGCAGTGCTAGAGCAGGCGGCGTCGCGGAGCAGTTCTTC. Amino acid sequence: CSARAGGVAEQFF.

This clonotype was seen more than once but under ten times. The CDR3 DNA reads as TGTGCCAGCAGCTTAGAGACCCCCTACAATGAGCAGTTCTTC. This translates into CASSLETPYNEQFF. V usage is TRBV11-2 and J usage is TRBJ2-1, with D unresolved. This CDR3 is built from 14 residues. V shed 0 bases and J shed 2 bases, with 5 bases lying between them. CDR1 and CDR2 from the germline V gene are SGHAT and FQNNGV.

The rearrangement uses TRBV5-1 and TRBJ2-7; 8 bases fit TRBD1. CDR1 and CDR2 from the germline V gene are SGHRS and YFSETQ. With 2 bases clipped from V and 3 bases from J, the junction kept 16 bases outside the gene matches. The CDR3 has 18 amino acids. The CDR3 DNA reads TGCGCCAGCAGCTTTCCCTTAGACGACAGGGGCGCCAACTACGAGCAGTACTTC. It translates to CASSFPLDDRGANYEQYF.

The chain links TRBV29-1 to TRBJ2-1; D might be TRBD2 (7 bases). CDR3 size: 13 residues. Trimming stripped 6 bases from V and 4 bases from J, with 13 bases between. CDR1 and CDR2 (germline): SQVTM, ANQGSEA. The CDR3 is CSVGGAVYNEQFF. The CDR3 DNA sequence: TGCAGCGTAGGGGGGGCTGTTTACAATGAGCAGTTCTTC.

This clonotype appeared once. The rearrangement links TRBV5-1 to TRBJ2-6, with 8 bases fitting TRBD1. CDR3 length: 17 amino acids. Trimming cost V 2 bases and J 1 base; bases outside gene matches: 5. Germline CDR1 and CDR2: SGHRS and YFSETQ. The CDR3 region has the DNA TGCGCCAGCAGCTTCGTTCGACAGGGGTCTGGGGCCAACGTCCTGACTTTC. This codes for CASSFVRQGSGANVLTF. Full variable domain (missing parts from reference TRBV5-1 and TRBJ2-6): KAGVTQTPRYLIKTRGQQVTLSCSPISGHRSVSWYQQTPGQGLQFLFEYFSETQRNKGNFPGRFSGRQFSNSRSEMNVSTLELGDSALYLCASSFVRQGSGANVLTFGAGSRLTVL.

This chain's CDR3 is CASSLGPAVYGYTF. In nucleotides, the CDR3 is TGTGCCAGCAGCTTAGGACCGGCCGTCTATGGCTACACCTTC. J is TRBJ1-2 and V is TRBV11-2, with D unresolved. Between the trimmed V and J ends, which lost 1 base and 4 bases, there was a span of 10 bases. Germline V CDR1 and CDR2: SGHAT, FQNNGV. The CDR3 loop spans 14 amino acids.

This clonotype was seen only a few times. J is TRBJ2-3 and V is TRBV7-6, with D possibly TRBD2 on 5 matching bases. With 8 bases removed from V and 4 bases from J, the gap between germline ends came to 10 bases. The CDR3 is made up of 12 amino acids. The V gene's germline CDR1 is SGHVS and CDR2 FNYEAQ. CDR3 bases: TGTGCCAGCTCCGGGGTCGCAGATACGCAGTATTTT. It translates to CASSGVADTQYF.

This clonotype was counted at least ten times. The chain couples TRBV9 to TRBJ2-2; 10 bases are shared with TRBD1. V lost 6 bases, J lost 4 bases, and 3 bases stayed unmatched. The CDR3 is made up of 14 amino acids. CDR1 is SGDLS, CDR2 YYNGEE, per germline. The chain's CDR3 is CASKGTGATGELFF. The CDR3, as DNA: TGTGCCAGCAAAGGGACAGGGGCCACCGGGGAGCTGTTTTTT. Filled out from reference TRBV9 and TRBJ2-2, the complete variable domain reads DSGVTQTPKHLITATGQRVTLRCSPRSGDLSVYWYQQSLDQGLQFLIQYYNGEERAKGNILERFSAQQFPDLHSELNLSSLELGDSALYFCASKGTGATGELFFGEGSRLTVL.

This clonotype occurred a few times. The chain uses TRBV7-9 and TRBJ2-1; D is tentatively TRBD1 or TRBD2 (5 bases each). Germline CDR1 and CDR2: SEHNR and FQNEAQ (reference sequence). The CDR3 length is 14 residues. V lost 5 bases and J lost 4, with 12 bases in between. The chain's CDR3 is CASSPRDVYNEQFF. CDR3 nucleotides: TGTGCCAGCAGCCCCCGGGACGTATACAATGAGCAGTTCTTC.

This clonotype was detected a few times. The CDR3 region is CASSYTAWGTEAFF. CDR3 coding DNA: TGTGCCAGCAGTTACACTGCCTGGGGCACTGAAGCTTTCTTT. The chain is built from TRBV12-3 or TRBV12-4 and TRBJ1-1; D unclear. V lost 4 bases to trimming and J lost 4 bases, with 13 bases between them. This CDR3 contains 14 residues.

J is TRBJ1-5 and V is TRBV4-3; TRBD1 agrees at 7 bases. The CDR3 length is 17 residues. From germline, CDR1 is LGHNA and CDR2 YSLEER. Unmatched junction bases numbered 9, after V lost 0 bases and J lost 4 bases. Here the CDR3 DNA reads TGCGCCAGCAGCCAAGAACGACAGGGATTTGGTAATCAGCCCCAGCATTTT. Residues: CASSQERQGFGNQPQHF.

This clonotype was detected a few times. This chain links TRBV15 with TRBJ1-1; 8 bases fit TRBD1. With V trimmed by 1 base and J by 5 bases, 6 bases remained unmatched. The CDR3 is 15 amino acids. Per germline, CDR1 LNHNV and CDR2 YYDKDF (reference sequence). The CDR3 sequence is CATSRGQGAGTEAFF. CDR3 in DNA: TGTGCCACCAGCAGAGGCCAGGGGGCTGGGACTGAAGCTTTCTTT.

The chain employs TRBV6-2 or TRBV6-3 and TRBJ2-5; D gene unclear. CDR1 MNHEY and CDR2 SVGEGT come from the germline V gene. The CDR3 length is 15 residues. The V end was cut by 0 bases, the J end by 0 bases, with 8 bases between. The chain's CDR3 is CASSYSGSYQETQYF. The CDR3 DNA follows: TGTGCCAGCAGTTACTCTGGCAGTTACCAAGAGACCCAGTACTTC.

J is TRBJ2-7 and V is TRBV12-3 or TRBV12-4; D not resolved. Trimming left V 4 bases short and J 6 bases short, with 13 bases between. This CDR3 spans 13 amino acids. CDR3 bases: TGTGCCAGCAGTTACGGTGGGTTAAGCGAGCAGTACTTC. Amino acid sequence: CASSYGGLSEQYF.

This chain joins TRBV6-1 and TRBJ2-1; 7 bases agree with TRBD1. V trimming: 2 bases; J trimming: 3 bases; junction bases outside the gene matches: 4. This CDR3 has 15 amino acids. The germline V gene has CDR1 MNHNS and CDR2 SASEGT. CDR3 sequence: CASSEYGDSYNEQFF. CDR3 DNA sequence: TGTGCCAGCAGTGAATACGGGGACAGCTACAATGAGCAGTTCTTC.

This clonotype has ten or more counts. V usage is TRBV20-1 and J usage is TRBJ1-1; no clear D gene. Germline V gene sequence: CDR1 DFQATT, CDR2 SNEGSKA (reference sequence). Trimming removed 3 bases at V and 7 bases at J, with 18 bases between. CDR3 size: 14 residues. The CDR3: CSASFPQKDFEAFF. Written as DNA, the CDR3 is TGCAGTGCTAGCTTTCCACAGAAGGACTTTGAAGCTTTCTTT.

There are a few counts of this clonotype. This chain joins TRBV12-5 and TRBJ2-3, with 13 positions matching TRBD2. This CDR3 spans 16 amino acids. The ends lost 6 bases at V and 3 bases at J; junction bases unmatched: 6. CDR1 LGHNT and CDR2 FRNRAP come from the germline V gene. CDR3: CASGPGLAGVTDTQYF. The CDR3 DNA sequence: TGTGCTAGTGGCCCTGGACTAGCGGGAGTTACAGATACGCAGTATTTT.

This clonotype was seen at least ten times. The CDR3 region is CSPRLANYNEQFF. The CDR3, as DNA: TGCAGCCCCCGGCTAGCCAATTACAATGAGCAGTTCTTC. The chain recombines TRBV29-1 with TRBJ2-1; D is possibly TRBD2 (5 bases). CDR3 length: 13 amino acids. V lost 8 bases and J 4 bases, leaving 15 bases between the germline ends. Germline V gene lookup returns CDR1 SQVTM and CDR2 ANQGSEA.

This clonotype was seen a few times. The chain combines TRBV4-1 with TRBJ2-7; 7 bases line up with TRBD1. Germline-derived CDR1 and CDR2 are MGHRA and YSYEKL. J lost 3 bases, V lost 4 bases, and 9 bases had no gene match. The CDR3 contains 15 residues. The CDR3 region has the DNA TGCGCCAGCAGCCTATATCCGGGACAGATCTACGAGCAGTACTTC. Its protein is CASSLYPGQIYEQYF.

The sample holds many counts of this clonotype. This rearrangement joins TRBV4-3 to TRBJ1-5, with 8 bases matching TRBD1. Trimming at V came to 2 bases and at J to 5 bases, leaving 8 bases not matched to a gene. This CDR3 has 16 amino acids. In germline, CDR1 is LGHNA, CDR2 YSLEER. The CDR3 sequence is CASSQNTGTGYQPQHF. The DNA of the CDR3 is TGCGCCAGCAGCCAAAACACCGGGACAGGATATCAGCCCCAGCATTTT.

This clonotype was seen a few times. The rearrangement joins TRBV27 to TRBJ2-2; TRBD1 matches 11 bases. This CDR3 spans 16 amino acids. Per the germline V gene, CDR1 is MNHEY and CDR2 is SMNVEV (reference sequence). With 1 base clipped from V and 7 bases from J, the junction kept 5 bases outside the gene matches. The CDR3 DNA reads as TGTGCCAGCAGTTTATTGAGGACAGGGGGCCACGGGGAGCTGTTTTTT. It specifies CASSLLRTGGHGELFF.

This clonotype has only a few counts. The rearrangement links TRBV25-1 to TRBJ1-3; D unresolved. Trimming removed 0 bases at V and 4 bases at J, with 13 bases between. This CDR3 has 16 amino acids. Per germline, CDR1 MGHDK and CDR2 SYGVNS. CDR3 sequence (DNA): TGTGCCAGCAGTGAATATACCGGGTATCCCGGAAACACCATATATTTT. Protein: CASSEYTGYPGNTIYF.

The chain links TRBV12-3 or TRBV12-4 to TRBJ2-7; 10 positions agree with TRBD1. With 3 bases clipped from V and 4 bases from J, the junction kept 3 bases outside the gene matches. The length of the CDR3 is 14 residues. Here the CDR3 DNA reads TGTGCCAGCAGTTTGACAGGGGGCGGGTACGAGCAGTACTTC. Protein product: CASSLTGGGYEQYF.

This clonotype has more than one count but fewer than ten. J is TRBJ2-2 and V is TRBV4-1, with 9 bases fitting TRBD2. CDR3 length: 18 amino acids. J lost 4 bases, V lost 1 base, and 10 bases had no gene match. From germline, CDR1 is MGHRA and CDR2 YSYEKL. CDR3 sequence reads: CASSQVVVAGESTGELFF. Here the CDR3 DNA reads TGCGCCAGCAGCCAAGTCGTCGTAGCGGGGGAAAGCACCGGGGAGCTGTTTTTT.

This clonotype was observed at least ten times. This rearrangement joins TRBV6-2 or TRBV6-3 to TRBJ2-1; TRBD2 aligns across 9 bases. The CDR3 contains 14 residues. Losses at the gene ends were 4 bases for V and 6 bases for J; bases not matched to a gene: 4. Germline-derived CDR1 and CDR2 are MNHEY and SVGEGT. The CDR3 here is CASSLGLALNEQFF. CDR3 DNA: TGTGCCAGCAGTTTGGGACTAGCCCTCAATGAGCAGTTCTTC.

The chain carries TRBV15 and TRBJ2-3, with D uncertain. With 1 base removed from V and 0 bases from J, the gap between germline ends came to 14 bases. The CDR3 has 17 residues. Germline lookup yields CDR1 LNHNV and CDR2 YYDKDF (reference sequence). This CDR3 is CATSRGSLVTSTDTQYF. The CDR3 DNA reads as TGTGCCACCAGCAGAGGGTCGTTGGTGACTAGCACAGATACGCAGTATTTT.